Described below is a single TCR beta chain sequence and its context. Its cognate antigen has yet to be identified. No base quality values were provided; no much bigger clone lies one nucleotide off. Library preparation employed 5' RACE. For sequencing, an Illumina HiSeq 2500 was employed. A second about 6 to 11 cycle PCR used a sample-barcoded 5' primer and a J-beta primer mix. A template-switch 5' adaptor carrying 12 random nucleotides introduced a unique molecular identifier onto each TCR beta cDNA molecule. Each sample yielded at least 3 million CDR3-containing paired-end reads. First-strand cDNA was synthesized from all RNA with the Mint cDNA synthesis kit, primed by a TRBC-specific oligonucleotide. Following uracil-DNA glycosylase treatment, a first 18-cycle PCR with universal primers M1SS and BC2_uni_R was performed on all cDNA. In the source study's methods: For normalization, 1 million high-quality reads were randomly selected from each sample, with every read carrying a distinct molecular identifier. Instead of being binned into consensus sequences, reads that shared molecular identifiers were thrown out. CDR3 identification, clonotype clustering and error correction used MiTCR with a Q25 quality threshold and the strictest error-elimination algorithm. A nonparametric unseen species model with Euler transformation was used to estimate a lower bound on total TCR beta diversity. TCRdb redid the processing of the public reads, applying fastp at Q25 and MiXCR, and retained in-frame beta chains. Rows merge per CDR3 protein into single entries with the most common DNA and genes. V and J calls and clone size were set by TCRdb, not the authors. For this sample the table gives around 1,100,000 distinct CDR3 sequences, of which around two fifths were detected only once. The ten largest clones represent under 15% of the sample.

This entry belongs to a study of blood T cells in healthy people across ages (dated by TCRdb to the mid-2010s). For the wider study: In model experiments, roughly one uniquely barcoded TCR beta cDNA molecule per two T cells was captured by template switching. The study analyzed two additional independent replicas of 1 million unique cDNA reads from the same blood draw for two donors, one aged 18 to 30 and one aged 80 or older. The study measured age-related changes in TCR beta repertoire diversity using deep sequencing normalized with unique cDNA molecular identifiers. Four age groups were formed from the donors: young (average 16 years), middle-aged (around 40), aged (approximately 60) and long-lived (around 82). To avoid experimental bias, donors of different ages were spread randomly across the sequencing lanes.

Systemically healthy Caucasian individuals from Russia, around 39 in total and aged about 6 to 90 years, were included as donors. Each donor gave 8 to 10 milliliters of peripheral blood, drawn into EDTA-treated Vacutainer tubes. Ficoll-Paque density-gradient centrifugation was used to isolate PBMCs, with at least 6.5 million per sample. Trizol reagent was used to extract total RNA from the PBMCs, yielding at least 5.5 micrograms per sample. For every donor, an aliquot of PBMCs went through flow cytometry to measure the percentages of naive CD45RAhigh/CD27high T cells. Overall results and qualifications from the work: Conclusive comparison of naive and antigen-experienced compartments was prevented by the profiling of bulk unsorted PBMCs. The CMV infection status of donors was not known, potentially confounding age-related changes in expanded clonotypes. As age increased, observed TCR beta diversity per million T cells dropped in a roughly linear way, and a significant reduction was already evident by age 40. Compared with the aged group, more naive CD4+ T cells, fewer expanded clones and increased TCR diversity were shown by the long-lived group, suggesting age selection. There was a strong correlation between observed TCR beta diversity and the percentage of naive T cells measured by flow cytometry. Estimates of total diversity based on one million sequenced T cells were regarded as lower bounds and as underestimates.

Specimen: blood. The receptor was derived from a young man in good health.

The CDR3 reads as follows: CASLGGKLADTQYF. The nucleotide sequence is TGTGCCAGTTTGGGGGGGAAGTTAGCAGATACGCAGTATTTT. The rearrangement joined TRBV28 to TRBJ2-3, and 7 junctional nucleotides match TRBD2. CDR1 MDHEN and CDR2 SYDVKM were looked up in the germline V gene. V has 9 bases trimmed and J has 4 bases trimmed; junction bases matching no gene number 10. The cysteine opens and the phenylalanine closes a CDR3 of 14 amino acids. CDR3 DNA only is kept here, 42 bases in frame from base 1.